A selection of T cell receptor beta chains follows, all from one sample in a study of Graves' ophthalmopathy and Graves' hyperthyroidism. From the multiplex PCR reads, TCRdb called clonotypes with MiXCR, one entry per CDR3 protein. Found here are some 380,000 distinct CDR3 sequences, approximately 15% of them singletons; the top ten hold 5.5% to 7%. The sequencing input was peripheral blood. The receptors originated from a woman under 30 with stable Graves' hyperthyroidism. CDR3s include the opening cysteine and the closing phenylalanine or tryptophan. A D gene is named only where the DNA matches it firmly. Some rows mark clone size as missing; the rest say once, few, many or name a class of expanded clone.

>TRBJ1-2|TRBV18|.|.
CASSRTQSQENGYTF
TGTGCCAGCTCACGGACACAGTCCCAGGAAAACGGCTACACCTTC
>TRBJ2-2|TRBV29-1|few|TRBD1
CSAGQAFPGELFF
TGCAGCGCTGGACAGGCCTTCCCCGGGGAGCTGTTTTTT
>TRBJ1-5|TRBV13|few|.
CASSLGSSANQPQHF
TGTGCCAGCAGCTTGGGGTCGAGTGCCAATCAGCCCCAGCATTTT
>TRBJ1-1|TRBV4-1|many|.
CASRPTVLNTEAFF
TGCGCCAGCCGGCCGACAGTTTTGAACACTGAAGCTTTCTTT
>TRBJ1-1|TRBV4-2|few|.
CASRSGEPEAFF
TGTGCCAGTAGATCAGGGGAGCCCGAAGCTTTCTTT
>TRBJ2-7|TRBV12-3/TRBV12-4|.|TRBD1
CASSLDRGGSEQYF
TGTGCCAGCAGTCTCGACAGGGGCGGTAGCGAGCAGTACTTC
>TRBJ1-2|TRBV7-9|many|.
CASPVSGGYTF
TGTGCCAGCCCCGTCTCGGGTGGCTACACCTTC
>TRBJ1-5|TRBV27|.|.
CASSPWMDQPQHF
TGTGCCAGCAGTCCTTGGATGGATCAGCCCCAGCATTTT
>TRBJ1-2|TRBV24-1|many|.
CATSQGTDYGYTF
TGTGCCACCAGTCAAGGGACCGACTATGGCTACACCTTC
>TRBJ1-1|TRBV11-1|.|.
CASSLAGPIVAGRWNTEAFF
TGTGCCAGCAGCTTAGCAGGGCCCATCGTTGCAGGGCGGTGGAACACTGAAGCTTTCTTT
>TRBJ2-7|TRBV3-1|many|TRBD1
CASSQDMGQPYEQYF
TGTGCCAGCAGCCAAGATATGGGACAGCCTTACGAGCAGTACTTC
>TRBJ1-1|TRBV5-1|many|.
CASSFGTAEAFF
TGCGCCAGCAGCTTTGGGACGGCTGAAGCTTTCTTT
>TRBJ2-7|TRBV6-2/TRBV6-3|many|TRBD1
CASRDPGQLYEQYF
TGTGCCAGCAGAGATCCGGGACAGCTCTACGAGCAGTACTTC
>TRBJ2-5|TRBV6-5|many|.
CASSYPLGETQYF
TGTGCCAGCAGTTACCCTTTGGGGGAGACCCAGTACTTC
>TRBJ2-1|TRBV12-3/TRBV12-4|.|.
CASSLGLLEQFF
TGTGCCAGCAGTTTAGGCCTGCTTGAGCAGTTCTTC
>TRBJ2-7|TRBV5-1|many|TRBD1
CASSFGTGDSEQYF
TGCGCCAGCAGCTTTGGGACAGGGGATTCCGAGCAGTACTTC
>TRBJ1-3|TRBV6-1|many|.
CASSSGPSSGNTIYF
TGTGCCAGCTCTTCGGGACCGTCCTCTGGAAACACCATATATTTT
>TRBJ1-1|TRBV2|many|.
CASSEELNTEAFF
TGTGCCAGCAGTGAGGAATTGAACACTGAAGCTTTCTTT
>TRBJ1-2|TRBV9|many|.
CASSPQDTDGYTF
TGTGCCAGCAGCCCTCAGGACACAGATGGCTACACCTTC
>TRBJ1-5|TRBV6-2/TRBV6-3|.|.
CASSYSGLGGESNQPQHF
TGTGCCAGCAGTTACTCGGGCCTCGGGGGTGAGAGCAATCAGCCCCAGCATTTT
>TRBJ1-2|TRBV19|many|.
CASRQLIGAQSYGYTF
TGTGCCAGTAGGCAGCTCATTGGGGCGCAGAGCTATGGCTACACCTTC
>TRBJ2-7|TRBV7-2|many|TRBD2
CASSPQRGGNYEQYF
TGTGCCAGCAGCCCTCAGCGGGGGGGAAACTACGAGCAGTACTTC